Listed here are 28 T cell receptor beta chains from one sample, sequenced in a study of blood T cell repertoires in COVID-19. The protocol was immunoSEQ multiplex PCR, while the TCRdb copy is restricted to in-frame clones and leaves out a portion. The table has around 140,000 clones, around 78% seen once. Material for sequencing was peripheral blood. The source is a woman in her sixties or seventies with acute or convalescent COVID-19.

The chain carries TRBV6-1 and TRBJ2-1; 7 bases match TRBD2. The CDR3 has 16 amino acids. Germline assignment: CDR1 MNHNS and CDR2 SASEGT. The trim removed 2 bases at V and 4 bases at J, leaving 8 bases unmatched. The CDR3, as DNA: TGTGCCAGCAGTGAATGGATAGCGGGTCTTTACAATGAGCAGTTCTTC. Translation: CASSEWIAGLYNEQFF.

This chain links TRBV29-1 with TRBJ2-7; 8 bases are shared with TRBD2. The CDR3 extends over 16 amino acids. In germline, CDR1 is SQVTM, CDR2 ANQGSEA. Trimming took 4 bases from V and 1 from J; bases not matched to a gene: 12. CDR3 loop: CSVGRLTSDLSYEQYF. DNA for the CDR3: TGCAGCGTTGGGAGGTTGACTAGCGACTTATCCTACGAGCAGTACTTC.

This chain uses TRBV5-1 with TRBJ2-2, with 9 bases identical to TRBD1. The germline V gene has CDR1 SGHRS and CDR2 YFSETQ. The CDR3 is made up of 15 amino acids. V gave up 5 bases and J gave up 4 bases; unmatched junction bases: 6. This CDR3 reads CASSTGGTGTGELFF. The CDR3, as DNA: TGCGCCAGCAGTACAGGGGGCACGGGCACCGGGGAGCTGTTTTTT.

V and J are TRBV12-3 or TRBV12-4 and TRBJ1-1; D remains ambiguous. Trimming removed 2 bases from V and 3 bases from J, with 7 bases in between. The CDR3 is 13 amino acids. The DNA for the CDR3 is TGTGCCAGCAGTTTAAAGGGAGACACTGAAGCTTTCTTT. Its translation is CASSLKGDTEAFF.

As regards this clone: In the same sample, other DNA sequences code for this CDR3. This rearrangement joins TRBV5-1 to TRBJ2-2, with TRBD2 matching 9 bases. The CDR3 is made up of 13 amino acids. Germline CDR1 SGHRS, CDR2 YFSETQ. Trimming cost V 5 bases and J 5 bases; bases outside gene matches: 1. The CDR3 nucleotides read TGCGCCAGCAGTACTAGCGGGACCGGGGAGCTGTTTTTT. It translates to CASSTSGTGELFF.

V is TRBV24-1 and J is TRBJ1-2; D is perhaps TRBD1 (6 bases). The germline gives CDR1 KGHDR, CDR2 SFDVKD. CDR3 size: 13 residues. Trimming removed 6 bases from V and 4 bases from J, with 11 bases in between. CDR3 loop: CATSLGQTYGYTF. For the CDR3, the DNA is TGTGCCACCAGTCTCGGACAGACCTATGGCTACACCTTC.

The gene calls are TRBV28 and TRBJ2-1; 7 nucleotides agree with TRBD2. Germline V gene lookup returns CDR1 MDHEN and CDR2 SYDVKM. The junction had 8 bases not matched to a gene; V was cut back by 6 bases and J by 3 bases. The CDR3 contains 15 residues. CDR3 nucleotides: TGTGCCAGCAGGAGCGGGACGGAAAACTACAATGAGCAGTTCTTC. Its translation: CASRSGTENYNEQFF.

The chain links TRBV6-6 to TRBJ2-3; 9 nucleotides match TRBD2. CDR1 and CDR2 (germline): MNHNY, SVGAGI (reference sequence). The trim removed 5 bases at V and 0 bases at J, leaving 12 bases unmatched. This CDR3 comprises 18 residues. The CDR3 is CASSHPYRLAASTDTQYF. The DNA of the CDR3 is TGTGCCAGCAGTCACCCTTACCGACTAGCGGCTAGCACAGATACGCAGTATTTT.

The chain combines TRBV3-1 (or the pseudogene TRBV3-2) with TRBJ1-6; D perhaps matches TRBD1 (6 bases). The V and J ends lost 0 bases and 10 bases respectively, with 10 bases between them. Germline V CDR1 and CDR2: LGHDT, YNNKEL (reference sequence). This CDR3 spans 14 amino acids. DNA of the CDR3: TGTGCCAGCAGCCAAGAGCAGGGGAGATCACCCCTCCACTTT. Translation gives CASSQEQGRSPLHF.

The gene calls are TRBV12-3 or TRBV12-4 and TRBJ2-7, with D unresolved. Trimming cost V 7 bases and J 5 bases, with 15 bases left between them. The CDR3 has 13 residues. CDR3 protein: CASTLDWANEQYF. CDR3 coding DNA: TGTGCCAGCACCTTAGATTGGGCTAACGAGCAGTACTTC.

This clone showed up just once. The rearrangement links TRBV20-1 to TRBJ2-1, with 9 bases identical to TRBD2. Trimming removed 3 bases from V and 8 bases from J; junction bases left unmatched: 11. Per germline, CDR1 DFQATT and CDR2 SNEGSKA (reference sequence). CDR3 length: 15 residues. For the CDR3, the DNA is TGCAGTGCTAGTGTCTTAGCGGGAGCGTTGGATGAGCAGTTCTTC. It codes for CSASVLAGALDEQFF.

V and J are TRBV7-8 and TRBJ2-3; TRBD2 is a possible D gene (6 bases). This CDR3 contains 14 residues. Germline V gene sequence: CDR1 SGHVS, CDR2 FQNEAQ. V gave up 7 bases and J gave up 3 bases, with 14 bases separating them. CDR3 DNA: TGTGCCAGCACCCTTGGGGGGTTAACAGATACGCAGTATTTT. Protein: CASTLGGLTDTQYF.

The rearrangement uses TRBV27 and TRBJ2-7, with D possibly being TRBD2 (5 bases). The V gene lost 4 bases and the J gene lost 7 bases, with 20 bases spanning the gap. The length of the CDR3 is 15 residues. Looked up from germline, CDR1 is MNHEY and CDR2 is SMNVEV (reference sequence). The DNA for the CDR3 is TGTGCCAGCAGTTCGGGGAGCGGAGCCATACTAGAGCAGTACTTC. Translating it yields CASSSGSGAILEQYF.

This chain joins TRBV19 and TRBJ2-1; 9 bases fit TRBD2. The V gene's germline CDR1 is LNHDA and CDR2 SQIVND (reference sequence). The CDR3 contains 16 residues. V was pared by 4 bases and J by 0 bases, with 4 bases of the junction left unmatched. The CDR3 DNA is TGTGCCAGTAGTACCCTTAGCGGGAGCTCCTACAATGAGCAGTTCTTC. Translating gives CASSTLSGSSYNEQFF.

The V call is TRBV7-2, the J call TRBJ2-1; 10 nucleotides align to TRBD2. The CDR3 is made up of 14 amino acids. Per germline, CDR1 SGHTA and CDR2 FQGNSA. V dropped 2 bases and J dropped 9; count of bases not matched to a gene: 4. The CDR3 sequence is CASSLLAGVGEQFF. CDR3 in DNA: TGTGCCAGCAGCTTACTAGCGGGAGTAGGTGAGCAGTTCTTC.

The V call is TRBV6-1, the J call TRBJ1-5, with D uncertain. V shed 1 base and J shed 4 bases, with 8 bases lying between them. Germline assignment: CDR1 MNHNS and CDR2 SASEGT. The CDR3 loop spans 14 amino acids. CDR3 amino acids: CASSEGGRNQPQHF. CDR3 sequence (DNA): TGTGCCAGCAGTGAAGGAGGGAGAAATCAGCCCCAGCATTTT.

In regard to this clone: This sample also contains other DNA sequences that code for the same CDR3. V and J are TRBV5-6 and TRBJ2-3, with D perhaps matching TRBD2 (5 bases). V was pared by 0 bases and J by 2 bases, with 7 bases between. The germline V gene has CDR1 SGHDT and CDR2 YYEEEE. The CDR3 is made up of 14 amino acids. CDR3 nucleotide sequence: TGTGCCAGCAGCTTGGGAGCGGACACAGATACGCAGTATTTT. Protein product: CASSLGADTDTQYF.

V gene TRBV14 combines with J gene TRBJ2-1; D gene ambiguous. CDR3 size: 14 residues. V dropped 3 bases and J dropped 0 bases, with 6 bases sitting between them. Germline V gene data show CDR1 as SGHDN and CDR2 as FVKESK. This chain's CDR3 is CASSQAASYNEQFF. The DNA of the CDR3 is TGTGCCAGCAGCCAGGCGGCCTCCTACAATGAGCAGTTCTTC.

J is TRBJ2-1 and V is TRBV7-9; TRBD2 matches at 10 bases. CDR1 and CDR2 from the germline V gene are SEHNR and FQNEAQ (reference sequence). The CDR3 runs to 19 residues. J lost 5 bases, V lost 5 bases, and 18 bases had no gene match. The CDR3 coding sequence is TGTGCCAGCAGCCCCCGCCTTAGCGGGAGGACGATCCGCAACAATGAGCAGTTCTTC. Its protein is CASSPRLSGRTIRNNEQFF.

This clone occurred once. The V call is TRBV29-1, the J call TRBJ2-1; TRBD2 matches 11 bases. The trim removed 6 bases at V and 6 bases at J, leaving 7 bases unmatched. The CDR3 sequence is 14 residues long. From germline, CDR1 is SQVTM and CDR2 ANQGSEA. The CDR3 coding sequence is TGCAGCGTCCGGACTAGCGGGTTTTTCAATGAGCAGTTCTTC. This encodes CSVRTSGFFNEQFF.

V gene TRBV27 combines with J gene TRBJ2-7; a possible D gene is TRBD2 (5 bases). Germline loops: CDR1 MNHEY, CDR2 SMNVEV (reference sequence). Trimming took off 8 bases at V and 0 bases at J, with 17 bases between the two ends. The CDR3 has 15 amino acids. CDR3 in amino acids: CASARGRRDSYEQYF. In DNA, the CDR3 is TGTGCCAGCGCGAGAGGCAGACGGGACTCCTACGAGCAGTACTTC.

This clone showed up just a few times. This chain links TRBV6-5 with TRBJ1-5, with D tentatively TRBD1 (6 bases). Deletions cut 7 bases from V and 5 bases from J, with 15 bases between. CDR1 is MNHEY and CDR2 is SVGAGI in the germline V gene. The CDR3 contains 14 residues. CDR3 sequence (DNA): TGTGCCAGCATAGGGGGATTAGGCTATCAGCCCCAGCATTTT. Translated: CASIGGLGYQPQHF.

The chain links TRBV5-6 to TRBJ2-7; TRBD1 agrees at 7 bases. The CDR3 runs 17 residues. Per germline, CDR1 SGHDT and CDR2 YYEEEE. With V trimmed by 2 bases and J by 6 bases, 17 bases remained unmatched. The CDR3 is CASSFQRQGPRRGEQYF. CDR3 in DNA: TGTGCCAGCAGCTTCCAGAGACAGGGCCCCCGTCGGGGCGAGCAGTACTTC.

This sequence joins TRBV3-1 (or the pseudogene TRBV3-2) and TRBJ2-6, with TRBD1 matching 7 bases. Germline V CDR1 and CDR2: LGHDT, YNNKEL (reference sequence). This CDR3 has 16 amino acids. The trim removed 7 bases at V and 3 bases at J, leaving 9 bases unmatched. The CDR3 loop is CASTSRTGGGANVLTF. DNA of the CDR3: TGTGCCAGCACCTCAAGGACAGGAGGTGGGGCCAACGTCCTGACTTTC.

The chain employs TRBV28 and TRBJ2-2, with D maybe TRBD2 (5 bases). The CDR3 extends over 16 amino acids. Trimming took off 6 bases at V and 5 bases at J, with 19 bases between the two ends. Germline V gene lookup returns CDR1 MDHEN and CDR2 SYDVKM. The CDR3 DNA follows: TGTGCCAGCAGCCCAAAGGACTTACCGGGGACCGGGGAGCTGTTTTTT. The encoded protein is CASSPKDLPGTGELFF.

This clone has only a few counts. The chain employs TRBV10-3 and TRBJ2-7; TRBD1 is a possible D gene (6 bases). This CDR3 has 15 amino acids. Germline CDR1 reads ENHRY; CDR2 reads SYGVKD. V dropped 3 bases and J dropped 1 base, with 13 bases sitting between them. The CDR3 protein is CAISENREGSYEQYF. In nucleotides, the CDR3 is TGTGCCATCAGTGAAAACAGGGAAGGATCCTACGAGCAGTACTTC.

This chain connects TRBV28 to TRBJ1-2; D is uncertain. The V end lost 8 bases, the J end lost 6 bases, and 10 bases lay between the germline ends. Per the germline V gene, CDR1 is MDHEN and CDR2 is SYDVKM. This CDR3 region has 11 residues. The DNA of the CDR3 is TGTGCCAGCGCCTACAGCAATGGCTACACCTTC. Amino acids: CASAYSNGYTF.

CDR3 nucleotide sequence: TGTGCCAGCAAGGGCCCTCAGGGCGGCTACACCTTC. It encodes CASKGPQGGYTF. The chain recombines TRBV25-1 with TRBJ1-2; possibly TRBD1 for D (5 bases). The length of the CDR3 is 12 residues. V was clipped by 7 bases and J by 8 bases, with 14 bases between them. CDR1 MGHDK and CDR2 SYGVNS come from the germline V gene.